This TCR beta chain comes out of a study of molecular identifiers for immune sequencing clone quantification. This clonotype was picked up many times. V was clipped by 3 bases and J by 3 bases, with 15 bases between them. The CDR3 runs 15 residues. Germline V gene sequence: CDR1 DFQATT, CDR2 SNEGSKA (reference sequence). TCRdb re-called the PCR reads through MiXCR, storing one row per CDR3 protein. Among under 65,000 distinct CDR3 sequences, 20% to 25% were seen once, and the ten largest hold under 2%. Sample: naive CD8+ T cells from blood, with Jurkat cell RNA spiked in. Documented subset: FACS-sorted CD8+CD4-CCR7+CD45RA+ naive T cells. The rearrangement joins TRBV20-1 to TRBJ2-4; TRBD2 is a possible D gene (6 bases). The clonotype comes from a human donor in good health. Some libraries in this study had Jurkat cell RNA spiked in. This CDR3 reads CSARVIAEDKNIQYF. DNA for the CDR3: TGCAGTGCTAGGGTAATAGCGGAGGACAAAAACATTCAGTACTTC.